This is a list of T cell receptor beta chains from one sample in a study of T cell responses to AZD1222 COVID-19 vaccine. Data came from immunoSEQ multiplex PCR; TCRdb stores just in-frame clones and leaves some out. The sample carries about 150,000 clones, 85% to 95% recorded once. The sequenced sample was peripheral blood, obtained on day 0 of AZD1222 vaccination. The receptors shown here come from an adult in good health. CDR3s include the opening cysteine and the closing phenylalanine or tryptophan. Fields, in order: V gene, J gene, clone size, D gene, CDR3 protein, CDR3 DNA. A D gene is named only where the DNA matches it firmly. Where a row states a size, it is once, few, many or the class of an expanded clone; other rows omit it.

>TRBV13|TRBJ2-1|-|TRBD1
CASSFGVRQGFYEQFF
TGTGCCAGCAGCTTCGGGGTTCGACAGGGTTTTTATGAGCAGTTCTTC
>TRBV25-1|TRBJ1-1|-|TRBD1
CASRAGGLNTEAFF
TGTGCCAGCAGGGCAGGGGGCCTGAACACTGAAGCTTTCTTT
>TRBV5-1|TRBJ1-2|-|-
CASSLTQSGGYTF
TGCGCCAGCAGCTTGACACAGTCGGGCGGCTACACCTTC
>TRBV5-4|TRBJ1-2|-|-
CASSSTDRNYGYTF
TGTGCCAGCAGCTCGACCGACAGGAACTATGGCTACACCTTC
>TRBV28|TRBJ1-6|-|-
CASWDPSSYNSPLHF
TGTGCCAGCTGGGACCCCAGCTCCTATAATTCACCCCTCCACTTT
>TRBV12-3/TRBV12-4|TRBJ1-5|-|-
CASSSEQPQHF
TGTGCCAGCAGTTCGGAACAGCCCCAGCATTTT
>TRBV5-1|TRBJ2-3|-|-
CASSLAAGEDTQYF
TGCGCCAGCAGCTTGGCGGCAGGGGAAGATACGCAGTATTTT
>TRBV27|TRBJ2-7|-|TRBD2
CASSLGTTNYEQYF
TGTGCCAGCAGTTTGGGGACTACGAACTACGAGCAGTACTTC
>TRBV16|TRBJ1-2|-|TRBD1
CASSLTRQGDFRSYTF
TGTGCCAGCAGCCTCACCAGACAGGGCGATTTTAGAAGCTACACCTTC
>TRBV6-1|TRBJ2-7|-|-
CASSDLYEQYF
TGTGCCAGCAGTGACCTCTACGAGCAGTACTTC
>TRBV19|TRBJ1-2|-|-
CASSWARANYGYTF
TGTGCCAGTAGTTGGGCCAGGGCGAACTATGGCTACACCTTC
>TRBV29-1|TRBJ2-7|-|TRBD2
CSVEEPQLAGGPWEQYF
TGCAGCGTTGAAGAGCCCCAACTAGCGGGAGGGCCTTGGGAGCAGTACTTC
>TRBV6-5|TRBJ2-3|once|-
CASSYSTYTDTQYF
TGTGCCAGCAGTTACAGTACCTACACAGATACGCAGTATTTT
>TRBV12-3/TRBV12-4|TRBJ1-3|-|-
CASSLVGNTIYF
TGTGCCAGCAGTTTGGTTGGAAACACCATATATTTT
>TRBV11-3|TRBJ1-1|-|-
CASSRESHTEAFF
TGTGCCAGCAGCAGAGAGAGTCACACTGAAGCTTTCTTT
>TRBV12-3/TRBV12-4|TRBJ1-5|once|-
CASSHRDQPQHF
TGTGCCAGCAGCCACAGGGATCAGCCCCAGCATTTT
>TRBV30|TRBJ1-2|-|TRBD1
CAWRGDRGDYGYTF
TGTGCCTGGAGGGGGGACAGGGGAGACTATGGCTACACCTTC
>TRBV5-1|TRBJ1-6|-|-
CASSFGDKYNSPLHF
TGCGCCAGCAGCTTTGGGGACAAATATAATTCACCCCTCCACTTT
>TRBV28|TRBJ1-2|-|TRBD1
CASSLSTGGRGYTF
TGTGCCAGCAGTTTATCGACAGGGGGCCGCGGCTACACCTTC
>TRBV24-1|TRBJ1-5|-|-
CATSARKDHQPQHF
TGTGCCACCAGTGCTCGAAAGGATCATCAGCCCCAGCATTTT
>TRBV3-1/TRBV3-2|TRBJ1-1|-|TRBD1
CASSQDGEGRGTEAFF
TGTGCCAGCAGCCAAGATGGGGAGGGCAGGGGGACTGAAGCTTTCTTT
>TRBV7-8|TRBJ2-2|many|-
CASSLASGRTGELFF
TGTGCCAGCAGCTTAGCGTCCGGGAGAACCGGGGAGCTGTTTTTT
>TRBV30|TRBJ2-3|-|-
CAWSAPVVSGGEDTQYF
TGTGCCTGGAGTGCCCCGGTGGTGAGCGGAGGGGAGGATACGCAGTATTTT
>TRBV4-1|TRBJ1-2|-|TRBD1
CASSQEKSGGAFGYTF
TGCGCCAGCAGCCAAGAAAAATCAGGGGGCGCTTTTGGCTACACCTTC
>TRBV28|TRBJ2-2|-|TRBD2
CASSFWASGSWELFF
TGTGCCAGCAGTTTTTGGGCTAGCGGGAGTTGGGAGCTGTTTTTT
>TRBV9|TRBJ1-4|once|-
CASSVGHGTWATNEKLFF
TGTGCCAGCAGCGTAGGTCACGGCACGTGGGCAACTAATGAAAAACTGTTTTTT
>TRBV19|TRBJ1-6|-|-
CASSIEGVNSPLHF
TGTGCCAGTAGTATAGAGGGTGTGAATTCACCCCTCCACTTT
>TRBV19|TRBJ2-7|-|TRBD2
CASSTLAGSAYEQYF
TGTGCCAGTAGTACTCTAGCGGGATCAGCCTACGAGCAGTACTTC